Shown below are 16 T cell receptor beta chains from a single sample sequenced in a study of blood T cell repertoires in COVID-19. The repertoire was sequenced with immunoSEQ multiplex PCR; TCRdb's copy has only in-frame clones and lacks some. The sample has 200,000 or so clones; approximately 80% are singletons. The sequencing input was peripheral blood. The receptors originated from a woman aged 80 or over with COVID-19, enrolled during active disease.

The chain combines TRBV6-1 with TRBJ1-2, with 8 bases fitting TRBD1. Per the germline V gene, CDR1 is MNHNS and CDR2 is SASEGT. This CDR3 contains 13 residues. After removal of 1 base from V and 5 bases from J, the junction contained 0 bases not matched to a gene. CDR3 in amino acids: CASSEGQGYGYTF. CDR3 sequence (DNA): TGTGCCAGCAGTGAAGGACAGGGGTATGGCTACACCTTC.

The chain carries TRBV12-3 or TRBV12-4 and TRBJ2-1; tentative D call: TRBD1 (5 bases). The CDR3 is made up of 11 amino acids. CDR3 region: CATGSYNEQFF. The CDR3 DNA reads TGTGCTACAGGCTCCTACAATGAGCAGTTCTTC.

This clone has only one observation. The chain couples TRBV6-5 to TRBJ1-2, with 7 bases that match TRBD1. The CDR3 covers 15 residues. The V segment lost 6 bases and the J segment 0 bases; nucleotides outside the gene matches: 7. Germline V lookup: CDR1 MNHEY, CDR2 SVGAGI. CDR3 loop: CASREDRPTNYGYTF. The CDR3 DNA reads TGTGCCAGCAGGGAGGACAGGCCGACTAACTATGGCTACACCTTC.

V is TRBV5-1 and J is TRBJ2-7, with 8 bases lining up with TRBD1. Germline V lookup: CDR1 SGHRS, CDR2 YFSETQ. This CDR3 is built from 15 residues. Unmatched junction bases numbered 3, after V lost 1 base and J lost 0 bases. The CDR3 sequence: CASSLSTGGSYEQYF. CDR3 nucleotides: TGCGCCAGCAGCTTGTCAACAGGGGGCTCCTACGAGCAGTACTTC.

The rearrangement joins TRBV19 to TRBJ2-3; TRBD1 agrees at 8 bases. Germline V CDR1 and CDR2: LNHDA, SQIVND (reference sequence). V shed 5 bases, J shed 2 bases, and the junction held 6 bases outside the gene matches. This CDR3 is 15 amino acids long. The CDR3, as DNA: TGTGCCAGTAGTGTGGACAGGGACGCCACAGATACGCAGTATTTT. Encoded protein: CASSVDRDATDTQYF.

The sample holds a few counts of this clone. The rearrangement links TRBV3-1 (or the pseudogene TRBV3-2) to TRBJ2-5, with TRBD2 identical over 15 bases. This CDR3 comprises 16 residues. CDR1 and CDR2 (germline): LGHDT, YNNKEL (reference sequence). V was clipped by 4 bases and J by 5 bases; unmatched bases: 5. This CDR3 reads CASSLGLAGGMETQYF. The DNA for the CDR3 is TGTGCCAGCAGCCTAGGACTAGCGGGAGGGATGGAGACCCAGTACTTC.

The chain's CDR3 is CSASPLQVYQETQYF. CDR3 DNA: TGCAGTGCTAGTCCCTTACAGGTTTACCAAGAGACCCAGTACTTC. The chain carries TRBV20-1 and TRBJ2-5, with a tentative D call TRBD1 (5 bases). V was shortened by 3 bases and J by 0 bases, with 14 bases between the two germline ends. Germline assignment: CDR1 DFQATT and CDR2 SNEGSKA (reference sequence). The CDR3 is 15 amino acids.

V gene TRBV5-1 combines with J gene TRBJ2-5; TRBD1 agrees at 8 bases. Germline loops: CDR1 SGHRS, CDR2 YFSETQ. There are 16 residues in the CDR3. V shed 1 base and J 2 bases; nucleotides not matched to a gene: 7. The CDR3 bases are TGCGCCAGCAGCTTGATGGGACAGGTCTTGCAAGAGACCCAGTACTTC. The encoded protein is CASSLMGQVLQETQYF.

CDR3 residues: CATSTGLADNEQFF. CDR3 nucleotide sequence: TGTGCCACCAGCACGGGACTAGCGGACAATGAGCAGTTCTTC. This chain uses TRBV15 with TRBJ2-1; 11 bases fit TRBD2. The J segment lost 5 bases and the V segment lost 4 bases, leaving 1 base of the junction unmatched. Germline lookup yields CDR1 LNHNV and CDR2 YYDKDF (reference sequence). The CDR3 extends over 14 amino acids.

The V gene is TRBV11-3, the J gene TRBJ1-5; TRBD1 matches 7 bases. CDR1 is SGHNT and CDR2 is YENEEA in the germline V gene. V lost 2 bases, J lost 0 bases, and 7 bases stayed unmatched. There are 17 residues in the CDR3. CDR3 bases: TGTGCCAGCAGCTTAAGAAAACAGGGGAGTAGCAATCAGCCCCAGCATTTT. Encoded protein: CASSLRKQGSSNQPQHF. The variable domain in full, with the rest retrieved from reference TRBV11-3 and TRBJ1-5, is EAGVVQSPRYKIIEKKQPVAFWCNPISGHNTLYWYLQNLGQGPELLIRYENEEAVDDSQLPKDRFSAERLKGVDSTLKIQPAELGDSAVYLCASSLRKQGSSNQPQHFGDGTRLSIL.

The chain uses TRBV11-1 and TRBJ1-4; 10 bases line up with TRBD1. After removal of 4 bases from V and 6 bases from J, the junction contained 5 bases not matched to a gene. Germline CDR1 reads SGHAT; CDR2 reads FQDESV (reference sequence). The CDR3 totals 15 residues. In DNA, the CDR3 is TGTGCCAGCAGCTACTCCGGGACAGGGGATGAAAAACTGTTTTTT. Its translation: CASSYSGTGDEKLFF.

This chain connects TRBV7-8 to TRBJ1-2; 7 nucleotides agree with TRBD1. V shed 5 bases and J 8 bases; nucleotides not matched to a gene: 20. The CDR3 sequence is 17 residues long. CDR1 is SGHVS, CDR2 FQNEAQ, per germline. CDR3 DNA: TGTGCCAGCAGCCCGACCAGAGTACAGGGGCGCCGCGGAGGCTACACCTTC. Translation: CASSPTRVQGRRGGYTF.

The J gene is TRBJ1-1, the V gene TRBV9; 9 nucleotides line up with TRBD1. Trimming cost V 3 bases and J 13 bases; bases outside gene matches: 4. The CDR3 length is 11 residues. The germline V gene has CDR1 SGDLS and CDR2 YYNGEE. The CDR3, as DNA: TGTGCCAGCAGCGGACAGGGGGAGCTTTTCTTT. It encodes CASSGQGELFF.

This clone has more than one count but fewer than ten. CDR3 residues: CASSRHGENYGYTF. Here the CDR3 DNA reads TGTGCCAGCTCAAGGCATGGAGAGAACTATGGCTACACCTTC. The chain has TRBV3-1 (or the pseudogene TRBV3-2) and TRBJ1-2, with no clear D. CDR1 and CDR2 (germline): LGHDT, YNNKEL (reference sequence). CDR3 length equals 14 residues. The V and J ends lost 8 bases and 2 bases respectively, with 15 bases between them.

The genes are TRBV27 and TRBJ2-1, with D possibly TRBD2 on 7 matching bases. V lost 4 bases and J 7 bases, leaving 17 bases between the germline ends. The germline V gene has CDR1 MNHEY and CDR2 SMNVEV (reference sequence). This CDR3 spans 15 amino acids. The CDR3 reads CASSWGLTSMNEQFF. CDR3 nucleotides: TGTGCCAGCAGTTGGGGGCTGACTAGCATGAATGAGCAGTTCTTC.

The chain has TRBV7-2 and TRBJ2-1, with 15 bases identical to TRBD2. Germline V CDR1 and CDR2: SGHTA, FQGNSA. The junction had 3 bases not matched to a gene; V was cut back by 5 bases and J by 7 bases. CDR3 length equals 15 residues. In DNA form, the CDR3 reads TGTGCCAGCAGCCTCGGACTAGCGGGGGGGAATGAGCAGTTCTTC. Encoded protein: CASSLGLAGGNEQFF.